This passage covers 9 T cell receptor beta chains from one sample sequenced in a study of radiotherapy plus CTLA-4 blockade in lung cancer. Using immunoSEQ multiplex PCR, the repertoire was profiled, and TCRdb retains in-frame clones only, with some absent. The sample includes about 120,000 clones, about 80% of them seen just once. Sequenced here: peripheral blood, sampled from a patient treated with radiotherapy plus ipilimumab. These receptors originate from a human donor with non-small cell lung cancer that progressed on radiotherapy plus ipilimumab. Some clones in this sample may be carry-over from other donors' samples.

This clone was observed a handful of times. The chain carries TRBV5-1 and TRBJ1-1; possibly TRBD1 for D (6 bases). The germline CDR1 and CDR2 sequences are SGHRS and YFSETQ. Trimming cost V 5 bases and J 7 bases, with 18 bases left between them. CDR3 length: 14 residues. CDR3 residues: CASRLTWEGVEAFF. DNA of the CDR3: TGCGCCAGCAGATTGACATGGGAGGGGGTTGAAGCTTTCTTT.

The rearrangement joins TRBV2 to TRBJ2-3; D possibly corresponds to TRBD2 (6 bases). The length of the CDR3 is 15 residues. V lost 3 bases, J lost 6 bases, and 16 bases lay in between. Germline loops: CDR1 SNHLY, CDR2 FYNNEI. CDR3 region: CASSELVAVGDTQYF. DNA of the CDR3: TGTGCCAGCAGTGAGCTAGTAGCGGTTGGGGATACGCAGTATTTT.

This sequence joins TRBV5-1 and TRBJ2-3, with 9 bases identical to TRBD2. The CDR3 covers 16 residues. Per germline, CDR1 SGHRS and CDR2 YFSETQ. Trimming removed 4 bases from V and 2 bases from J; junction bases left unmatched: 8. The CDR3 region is CASSPLTSGITDTQYF. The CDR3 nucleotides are TGCGCCAGCAGCCCGCTGACTAGCGGAATCACAGATACGCAGTATTTT.

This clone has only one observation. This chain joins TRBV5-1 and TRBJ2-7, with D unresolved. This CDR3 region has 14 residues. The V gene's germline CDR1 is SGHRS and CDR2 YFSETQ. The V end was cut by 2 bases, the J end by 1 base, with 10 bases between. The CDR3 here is CASSFIEASYEQYF. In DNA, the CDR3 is TGCGCCAGCAGCTTTATTGAGGCGTCCTACGAGCAGTACTTC.

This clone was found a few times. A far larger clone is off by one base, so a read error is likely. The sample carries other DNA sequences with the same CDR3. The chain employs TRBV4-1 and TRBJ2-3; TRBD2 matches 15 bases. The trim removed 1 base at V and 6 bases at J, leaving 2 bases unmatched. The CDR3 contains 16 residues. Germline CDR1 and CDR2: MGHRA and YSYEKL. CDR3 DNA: TGCGCCAGCAGCCAAGGGACTAGCGGGGGGGCCGATACGCAGTATTTT. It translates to CASSQGTSGGADTQYF.

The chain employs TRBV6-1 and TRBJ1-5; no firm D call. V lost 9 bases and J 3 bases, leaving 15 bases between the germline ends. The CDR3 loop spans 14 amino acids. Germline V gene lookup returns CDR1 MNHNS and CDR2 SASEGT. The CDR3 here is CAREEYHNNQPQHF. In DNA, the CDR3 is TGTGCCAGGGAGGAATATCACAACAATCAGCCCCAGCATTTT.

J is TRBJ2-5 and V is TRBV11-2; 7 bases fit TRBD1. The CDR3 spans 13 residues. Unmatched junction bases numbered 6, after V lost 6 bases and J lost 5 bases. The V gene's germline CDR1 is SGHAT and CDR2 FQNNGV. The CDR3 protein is CASSLTGAETQYF. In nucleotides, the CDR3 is TGTGCCAGCAGTCTTACAGGGGCGGAGACCCAGTACTTC.

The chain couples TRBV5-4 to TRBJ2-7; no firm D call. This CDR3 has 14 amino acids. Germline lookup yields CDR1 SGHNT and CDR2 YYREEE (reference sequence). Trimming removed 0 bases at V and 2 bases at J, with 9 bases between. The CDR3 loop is CASSLAPPPYEQYF. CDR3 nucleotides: TGTGCCAGCAGCTTGGCCCCCCCACCCTACGAGCAGTACTTC.

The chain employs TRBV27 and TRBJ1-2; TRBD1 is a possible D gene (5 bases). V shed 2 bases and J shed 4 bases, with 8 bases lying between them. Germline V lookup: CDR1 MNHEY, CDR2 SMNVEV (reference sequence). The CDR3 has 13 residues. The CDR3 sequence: CASSLVGVYGYTF. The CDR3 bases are TGTGCCAGCAGTTTAGTGGGGGTCTATGGCTACACCTTC.